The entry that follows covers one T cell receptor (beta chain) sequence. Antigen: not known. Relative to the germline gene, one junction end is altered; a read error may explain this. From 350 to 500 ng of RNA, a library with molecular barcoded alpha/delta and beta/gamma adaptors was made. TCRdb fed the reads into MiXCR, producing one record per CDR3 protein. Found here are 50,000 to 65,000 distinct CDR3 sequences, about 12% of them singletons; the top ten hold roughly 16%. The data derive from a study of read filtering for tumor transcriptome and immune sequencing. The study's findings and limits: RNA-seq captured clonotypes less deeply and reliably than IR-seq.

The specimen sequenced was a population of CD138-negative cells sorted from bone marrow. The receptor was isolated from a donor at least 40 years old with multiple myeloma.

Written as DNA, the CDR3 is TGTGCCAGCTTACCACCGCAGAACACCGGGGAGCTGTTTTTT. It is translated as CASLPPQNTGELFF. V is TRBV18 and J is TRBJ2-2, with D uncertain. There are 14 residues in the CDR3. Per germline, CDR1 KGHSH and CDR2 LQKENI.